These 3 T cell receptor beta chains originate from one sample sequenced in a study of tumor-infiltrating lymphocytes in localized non-small cell lung cancer. TCRdb's table, derived via immunoSEQ multiplex PCR, lists solely in-frame clones and lacks some. The sample holds roughly 16,000 clones; 73% are singletons and the top ten take 3.5% to 5%. Sequencing used lung tumor tissue. The receptors stem from a human donor with non-small cell lung cancer.

A few counts support this clone. This chain links TRBV11-1 with TRBJ1-3; D possibly corresponds to TRBD1 (5 bases). Per the germline V gene, CDR1 is SGHAT and CDR2 is FQDESV (reference sequence). Trimming pared 4 bases from V and 2 bases from J, leaving 15 bases between. The length of the CDR3 is 16 residues. CDR3 sequence reads: CASSSGDLGAGNTIYF. Here the CDR3 DNA reads TGTGCCAGCAGCTCGGGGGACCTAGGCGCTGGAAACACCATATATTTT.

This chain uses TRBV18 with TRBJ2-2; TRBD1 is a possible D gene (6 bases). The CDR3 runs to 16 residues. Germline lookup yields CDR1 KGHSH and CDR2 LQKENI. The V gene lost 4 bases and the J gene lost 4 bases, with 16 bases spanning the gap. The CDR3 region has the DNA TGTGCCAGCTCACGCGACACAAACAGGGTCACCGGGGAGCTGTTTTTT. This encodes CASSRDTNRVTGELFF. The whole variable domain, filled in from reference TRBV18 and TRBJ2-2, reads NAGVMQNPRHLVRRRGQEARLRCSPMKGHSHVYWYRQLPEEGLKFMVYLQKENIIDESGMPKERFSAEFPKEGPSILRIQQVVRGDSAAYFCASSRDTNRVTGELFFGEGSRLTVL.

The chain employs TRBV5-3 and TRBJ1-2, with D unclear. TRBV5-3 is classed as an ORF, of uncertain function. Deletions cut 4 bases from V and 3 bases from J, with 13 bases between. This CDR3 comprises 14 residues. CDR3 nucleotides: TGTGCCAGAAGCAAGAACAGAGGTGACTATGGCTACACCTTC. Its protein is CARSKNRGDYGYTF.